The text below deals with one TCR beta chain. The entry originates in a study of blood T cell repertoires in COVID-19. Across the study: Samples taken during acute and convalescent COVID-19 were collected in the United States, Italy and Spain. PBMCs, B-cell-depleted T cells, or T cells were the source of the cDNA or gDNA that made up the material.

The CDR3 runs 15 residues. V lost 2 bases, J lost 8 bases, and 6 bases stayed unmatched. CDR1 is KGHSH and CDR2 is LQKENI in the germline V gene. Per the original methods: Amplifying reference gene primers gave estimates of nucleated cell counts. Repertoires were generated with immunoSEQ multiplex PCR, while TCRdb's copy carries only in-frame clones and drops some. V and J calls plus clone size are reproduced from that table; the DNA served to infer D and trimming. The table shows about 670,000 clones, with about nine tenths occurring only once. The receptor comes from a woman aged 18-29 years with acute or convalescent COVID-19. V and J are TRBV18 and TRBJ1-4, with 9 bases identical to TRBD1. The material sequenced was peripheral blood. The CDR3 sequence is CASSPGTGKSEKLFF. DNA for the CDR3: TGTGCCAGCTCACCAGGGACAGGGAAAAGCGAAAAACTGTTTTTT.